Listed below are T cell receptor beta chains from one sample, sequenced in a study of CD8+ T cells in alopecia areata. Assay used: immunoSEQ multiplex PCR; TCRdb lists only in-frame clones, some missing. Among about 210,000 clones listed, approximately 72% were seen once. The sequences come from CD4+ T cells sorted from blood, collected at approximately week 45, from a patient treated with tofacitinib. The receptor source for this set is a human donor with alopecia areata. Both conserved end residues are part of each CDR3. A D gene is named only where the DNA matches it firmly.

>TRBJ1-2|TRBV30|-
CAWSVRGSSGYTF
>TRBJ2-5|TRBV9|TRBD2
CASSVLAGRQETQYF
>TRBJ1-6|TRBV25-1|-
CASSYREINSPLHF
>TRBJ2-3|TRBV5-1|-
CASSLGGISTDTQYF
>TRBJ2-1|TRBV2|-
CASSEQGRSYNEQFF
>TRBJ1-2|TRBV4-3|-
CASSQGSGDPYGYTF
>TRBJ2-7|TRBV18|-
CASSPRQALNYEQYF
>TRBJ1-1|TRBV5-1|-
CASSLAGKGNTEAFF
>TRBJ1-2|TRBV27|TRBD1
CASSPRQGALSYGYTF
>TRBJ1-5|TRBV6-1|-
CASSRDSTAGTQHF
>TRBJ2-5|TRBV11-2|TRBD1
CASSRTGGHQETQYF
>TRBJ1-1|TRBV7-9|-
CASSLNRAMNTEAFF
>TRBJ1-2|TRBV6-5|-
CASSRDTNYGYTF
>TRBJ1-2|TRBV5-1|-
CASSPDRPEGYTF
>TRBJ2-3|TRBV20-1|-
CSARTADTQYF
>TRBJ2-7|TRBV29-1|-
CSVSTGRAYEQYF
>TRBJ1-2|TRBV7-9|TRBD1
CASSLSGQGGYGYTF
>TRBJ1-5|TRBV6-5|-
CASSAGDQPQHF
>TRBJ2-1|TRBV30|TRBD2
CAWSVQGLASYNEQFF
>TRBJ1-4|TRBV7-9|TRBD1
CASSRGTAANEKLFF
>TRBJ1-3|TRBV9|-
CASSVEGHTISGNTIYF
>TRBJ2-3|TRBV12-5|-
CASGVRDTQYF
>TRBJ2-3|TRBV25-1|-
CASSELGSTDTQYF
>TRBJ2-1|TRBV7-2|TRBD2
CASSLAGLPGLAGMQFF
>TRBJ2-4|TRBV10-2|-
CASSEQDSDLGIQYF
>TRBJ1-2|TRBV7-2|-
CASTTGHYGYTF
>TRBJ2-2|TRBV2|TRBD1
CASRPWTGPNTGELFF
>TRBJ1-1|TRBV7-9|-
CASSPTAPEAFF